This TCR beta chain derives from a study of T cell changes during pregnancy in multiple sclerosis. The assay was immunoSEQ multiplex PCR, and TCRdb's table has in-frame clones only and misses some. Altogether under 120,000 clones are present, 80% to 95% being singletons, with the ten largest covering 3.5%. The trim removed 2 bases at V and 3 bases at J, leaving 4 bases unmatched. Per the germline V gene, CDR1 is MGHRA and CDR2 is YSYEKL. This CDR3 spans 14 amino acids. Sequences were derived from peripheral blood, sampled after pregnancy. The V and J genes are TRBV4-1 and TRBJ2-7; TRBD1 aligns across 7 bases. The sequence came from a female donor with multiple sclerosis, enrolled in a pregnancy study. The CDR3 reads CASSQQQGYYEQYF. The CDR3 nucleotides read TGCGCCAGCAGCCAACAACAGGGGTACTACGAGCAGTACTTC.